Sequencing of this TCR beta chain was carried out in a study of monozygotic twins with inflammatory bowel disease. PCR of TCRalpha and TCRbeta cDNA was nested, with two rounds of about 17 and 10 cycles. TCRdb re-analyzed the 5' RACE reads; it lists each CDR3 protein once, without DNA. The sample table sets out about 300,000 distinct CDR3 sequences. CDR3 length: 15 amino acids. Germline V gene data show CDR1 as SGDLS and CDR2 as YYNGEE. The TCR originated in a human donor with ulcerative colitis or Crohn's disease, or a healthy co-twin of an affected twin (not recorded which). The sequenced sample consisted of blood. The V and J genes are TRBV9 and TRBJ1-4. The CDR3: CASSVDSLANEKLFF.